The 6 T cell receptor beta chains presented below share a single source sample, sequenced in a study of cytomegalovirus exposure and HLA in healthy donors. This PCR relied on a set of 60 Vbeta primers and 13 Jbeta primers. Libraries were prepared by immunoSEQ multiplex PCR; TCRdb keeps only in-frame clonotypes and omits some of them. The repertoire consists of about 140,000 clones, with around 73% occurring once and the leading ten covering under 2%. The sample comprised PBMCs. Source of these receptors: a female donor in good health and CMV-seronegative.

The chain's CDR3 is CASSIDFAGTHSSVRSYNEQFF. CDR3 sequence (DNA): TGTGCCAGTAGTATAGATTTTGCCGGGACACACTCTTCGGTTCGCTCCTACAATGAGCAGTTCTTC. The V and J genes are TRBV19 and TRBJ2-1, with D tentatively TRBD1 (6 bases). V was clipped by 0 bases and J by 0 bases, with 27 bases between them. The V gene's germline CDR1 is LNHDA and CDR2 SQIVND (reference sequence). CDR3 length: 22 residues.

This chain joins TRBV5-1 and TRBJ2-4; the D gene is possibly TRBD2 (6 bases). Trimming took off 4 bases at V and 8 bases at J, with 16 bases between the two ends. CDR1 is SGHRS and CDR2 is YFSETQ in the germline V gene. This CDR3 spans 14 amino acids. The CDR3 region is CASSLEGLRDIQYF. CDR3 bases: TGCGCCAGCAGCCTGGAGGGCCTGAGGGACATTCAGTACTTC.

This clone was found a few times. The V call is TRBV2, the J call TRBJ1-5; 8 bases match TRBD1. The length of the CDR3 is 18 residues. V dropped 3 bases and J dropped 2; count of bases not matched to a gene: 12. CDR1 SNHLY and CDR2 FYNNEI come from the germline V gene. CDR3 sequence: CASSDDRTGIRGNQPQHF. CDR3 nucleotide sequence: TGTGCCAGCAGTGATGACAGGACAGGGATTAGGGGCAATCAGCCCCAGCATTTT.

The chain combines TRBV11-2 with TRBJ2-7, with TRBD2 identical over 8 bases. The V and J ends lost 1 base and 6 bases, in that order; junction bases with no gene match: 5. Germline CDR1 is SGHAT and CDR2 is FQNNGV. CDR3 length: 14 amino acids. CDR3 protein: CASSLGREVLEQYF. The CDR3 DNA reads as TGTGCCAGCAGCTTAGGGCGGGAGGTTCTCGAGCAGTACTTC.

The gene calls are TRBV5-6 and TRBJ2-2; 8 bases map to TRBD1. The CDR3 consists of 13 residues. V shed 2 bases, J shed 6 bases, and the junction held 0 bases outside the gene matches. Germline CDR1 is SGHDT and CDR2 is YYEEEE. The CDR3 is CASSLQGAGELFF. In nucleotides, the CDR3 is TGTGCCAGCAGCTTACAGGGGGCCGGGGAGCTGTTTTTT. Combining the CDR3 with reference TRBV5-6 and TRBJ2-2 gives the whole variable domain DAGVTQSPTHLIKTRGQQVTLRCSPKSGHDTVSWYQQALGQGPQFIFQYYEEEERQRGNFPDRFSGHQFPNYSSELNVNALLLGDSALYLCASSLQGAGELFFGEGSRLTVL.

As for this clone: A read error may produce the germline difference seen at one junction end. This chain uses TRBV5-1 with TRBJ2-3; perhaps TRBD2 as D (8 bases). The germline V gene has CDR1 SGHRS and CDR2 YFSETQ. This CDR3 comprises 18 residues. The DNA of the CDR3 is TGCGCCAGCAGCCGCGGGGGGACAGTCGAGAAGCGCACATATACGCAGTATTTT. Residues: CASSRGGTVEKRTYTQYF.